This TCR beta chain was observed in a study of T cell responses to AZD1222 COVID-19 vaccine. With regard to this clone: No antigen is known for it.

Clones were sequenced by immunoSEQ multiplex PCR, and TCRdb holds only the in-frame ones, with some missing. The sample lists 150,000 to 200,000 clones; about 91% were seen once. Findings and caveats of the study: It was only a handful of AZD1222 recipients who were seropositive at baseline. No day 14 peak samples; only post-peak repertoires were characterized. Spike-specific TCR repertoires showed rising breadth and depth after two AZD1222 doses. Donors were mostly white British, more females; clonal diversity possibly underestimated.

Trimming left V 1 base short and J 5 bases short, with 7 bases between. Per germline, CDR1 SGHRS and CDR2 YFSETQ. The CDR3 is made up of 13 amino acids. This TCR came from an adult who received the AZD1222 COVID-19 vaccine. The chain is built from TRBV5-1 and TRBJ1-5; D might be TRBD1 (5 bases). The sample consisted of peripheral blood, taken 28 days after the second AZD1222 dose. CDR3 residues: CASSLLGHQPQHF. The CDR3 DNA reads TGCGCCAGCAGCTTGCTGGGGCATCAGCCCCAGCATTTT.